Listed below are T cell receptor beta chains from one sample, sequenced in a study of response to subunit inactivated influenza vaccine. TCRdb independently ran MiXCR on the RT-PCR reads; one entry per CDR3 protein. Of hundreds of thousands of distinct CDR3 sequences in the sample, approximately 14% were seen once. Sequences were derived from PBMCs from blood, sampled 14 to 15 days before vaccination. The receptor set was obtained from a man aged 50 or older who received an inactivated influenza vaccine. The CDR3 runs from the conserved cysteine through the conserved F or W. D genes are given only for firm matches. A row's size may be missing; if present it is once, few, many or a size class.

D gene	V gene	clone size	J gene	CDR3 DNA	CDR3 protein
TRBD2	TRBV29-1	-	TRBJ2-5	TGCAGCCTCCGACCGGGACTAGAAGAGACCCAGTACTTC	CSLRPGLEETQYF
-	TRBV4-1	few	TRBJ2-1	TGCGCCAGCCGAGGGGTTGGGTACAATGAGCAGTTCTTC	CASRGVGYNEQFF
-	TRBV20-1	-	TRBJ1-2	TGCAGTGCTAGAGATTTCGCGGGGGTAAACTATGGCTACACCTTC	CSARDFAGVNYGYTF
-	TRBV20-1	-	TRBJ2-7	TGCAGTGCTAGAATTGGACAAAACCCCTCCTACGAGCAGTACTTC	CSARIGQNPSYEQYF
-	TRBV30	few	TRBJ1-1	TGTGCCTGGAGTCTGTGGGAGGGCCCCAGCACTGAAGCTTTCTTT	CAWSLWEGPSTEAFF
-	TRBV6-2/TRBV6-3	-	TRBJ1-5	TGTGCCAGCAGCAAAAAACAACATCAGCCCCAGCATTTT	CASSKKQHQPQHF
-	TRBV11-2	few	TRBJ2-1	TGTGCCAGCAGCTTAGATGCCACTTTAGGGCCTACGTCCTACAATGAGCAGTTCTTC	CASSLDATLGPTSYNEQFF
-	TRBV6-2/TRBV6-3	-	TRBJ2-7	TGTGCCAGCAGTTTAAGGGGCCGAAGGAGCTCCTACGAGCAGTACTTC	CASSLRGRRSSYEQYF
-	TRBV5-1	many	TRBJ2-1	TGCGCCAGCAGCTTCCAGGGAAATGAGCAGTTCTTC	CASSFQGNEQFF
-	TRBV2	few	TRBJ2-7	TGTGCCATATGGACGGAGCCCTACGAGCAGTACTTC	CAIWTEPYEQYF
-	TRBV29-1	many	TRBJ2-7	TGCAGCGCGGGTCGTCCTTGGGACGAGCAGTACTTC	CSAGRPWDEQYF
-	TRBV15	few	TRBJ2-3	TGTGCCACCAGCAGAATAAGCAGAACAGATACGCAGTATTTT	CATSRISRTDTQYF
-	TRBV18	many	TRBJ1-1	TGTGCCAGCTCATCCGACAGGTTCAACACTGAAGCTTTCTTT	CASSSDRFNTEAFF
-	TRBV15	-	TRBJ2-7	TGTGCCACCAGCAGAGGAACGTGGCAGGAGGCCTACGAGCAGTACTTC	CATSRGTWQEAYEQYF
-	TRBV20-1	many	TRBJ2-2	TGCAGTGCTAGCAGCGACAGGAACACCGGGGAGCTGTTTTTT	CSASSDRNTGELFF
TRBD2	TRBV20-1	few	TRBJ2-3	TGCAGTGCTACCCGTAGCGGGGGCGGAGATACGCAGTATTTT	CSATRSGGGDTQYF
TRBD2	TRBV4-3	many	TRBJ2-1	TGCGCCAGCAGTTGGACGAGCGGGGTTTACAATGAGCAGTTCTTC	CASSWTSGVYNEQFF
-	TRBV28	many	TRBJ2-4	TGTGCCAGCGGCGGAGATGCAGCCAAAAACATTCAGTACTTC	CASGGDAAKNIQYF
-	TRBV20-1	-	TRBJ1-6	TGCAGTGTACTGGGGCTAGTTAATTCACCCCTCCACTTT	CSVLGLVNSPLHF
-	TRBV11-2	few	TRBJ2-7	TGTGCCAGCAGCTTCCGAACCGCCCTCTGGCGGGGCGGGACCAACTACGAGCAGTACTTC	CASSFRTALWRGGTNYEQYF
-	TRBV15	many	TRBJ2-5	TGTGCCACCAGCAGAGGTGGTCCGGATCGAGAGACCCAGTACTTC	CATSRGGPDRETQYF
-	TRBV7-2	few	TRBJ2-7	TGTGCCAGCAGCTTAGGGTACAGGTACGAGCAGTACTTC	CASSLGYRYEQYF
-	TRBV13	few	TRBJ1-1	TGTGCCAGCAGCCGGGCTCGGGGCACTGAAGCTTTCTTT	CASSRARGTEAFF
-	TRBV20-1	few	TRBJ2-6	TGCAGTGCTAGAGAGGTCGCTGGGGCCAACGTCCTGACTTTC	CSAREVAGANVLTF